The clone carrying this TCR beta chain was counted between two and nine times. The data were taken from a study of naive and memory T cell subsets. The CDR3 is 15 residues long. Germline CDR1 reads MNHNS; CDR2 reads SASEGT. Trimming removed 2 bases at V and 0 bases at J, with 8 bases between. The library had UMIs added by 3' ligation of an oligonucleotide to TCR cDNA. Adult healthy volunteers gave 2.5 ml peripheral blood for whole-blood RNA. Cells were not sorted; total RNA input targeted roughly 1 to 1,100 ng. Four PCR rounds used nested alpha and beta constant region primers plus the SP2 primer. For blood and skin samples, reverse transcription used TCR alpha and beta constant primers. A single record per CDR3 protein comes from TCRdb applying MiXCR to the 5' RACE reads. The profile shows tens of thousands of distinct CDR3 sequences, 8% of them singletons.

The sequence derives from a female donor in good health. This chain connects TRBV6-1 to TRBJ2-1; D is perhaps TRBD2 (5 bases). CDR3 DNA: TGTGCCAGCAGTGAATCTACTAGCTCCTACAATGAGCAGTTCTTC. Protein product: CASSESTSSYNEQFF.